This T cell receptor (beta chain) was sequenced during a study of T-cell memory formation after mild COVID-19. Study observations and caveats: The study detected some responding clones in pre-infection memory, suggesting cross-reactive memory joined. Contracting CD4+ clones were located mainly in CM and EM, and CD8+ clones in EMRA.

A 5'RACE reaction primed in the constant segment made cDNA libraries of TCR alpha and TCR beta, and these carried sample barcodes and UMIs. Via MiXCR, TCRdb re-called the 5' RACE reads, giving one row per CDR3 protein. The table includes roughly 480,000 distinct CDR3 sequences, approximately 23% detected once. This CDR3 has 17 amino acids. Germline loops: CDR1 SGHRS, CDR2 YFSETQ. V was clipped by 4 bases and J by 9 bases, with 23 bases between them. Concerning this clonotype itself: No antigen is known for it.

The receptor's source is an adult woman who had mild COVID-19 (a few samples of this study predate the infection). Cell type and time point are not known. V gene TRBV5-1 combines with J gene TRBJ1-6; D is ambiguous. Sequencing was carried out using PBMCs or a T cell subset sorted from them (not recorded which). The CDR3 DNA sequence: TGCGCCAGCAGCCCCGCCGCGACACCTCGTGAGGGTTCACCCCTCCACTTT. Protein: CASSPAATPREGSPLHF.